This T cell receptor beta chain is from a study of T cells after yellow fever vaccination. Background on the study: Libraries from low-cell-number fractions were prepared with the SMART-Seq v4 Ultra Low Input RNA kit. Findings of the study overall: It was the secondary response that reached its peak faster, day 5 versus 15, but it was weaker. Most primary-vaccination clones reappeared after the booster (approximately 97% CD4, approximately 88% CD8). Although most clonotypes did not, a small share appeared in both CD4 and CD8 compartments.

With regard to this clonotype: Antigen: not known.

The V and J ends lost 6 bases and 7 bases respectively, with 15 bases between them. CDR3 size: 13 residues. TCRdb analysed the 5' RACE reads with MiXCR anew, one entry per CDR3 protein. The table lists about 340,000 distinct CDR3 sequences, roughly 8.7% of them singletons. The sequence was collected from a man between 18 and 29 years old who received the YFV17D yellow fever vaccine. This chain connects TRBV12-3 or TRBV12-4 to TRBJ1-2; tentative D call: TRBD1 (5 bases). Here the sequenced sample was PBMCs, taken on the day of the first yellow fever vaccination. The CDR3 region has the DNA TGTGCCAGCAGGCGCGCACAGGCACGTGGCTACACCTTC. It is translated as CASRRAQARGYTF.